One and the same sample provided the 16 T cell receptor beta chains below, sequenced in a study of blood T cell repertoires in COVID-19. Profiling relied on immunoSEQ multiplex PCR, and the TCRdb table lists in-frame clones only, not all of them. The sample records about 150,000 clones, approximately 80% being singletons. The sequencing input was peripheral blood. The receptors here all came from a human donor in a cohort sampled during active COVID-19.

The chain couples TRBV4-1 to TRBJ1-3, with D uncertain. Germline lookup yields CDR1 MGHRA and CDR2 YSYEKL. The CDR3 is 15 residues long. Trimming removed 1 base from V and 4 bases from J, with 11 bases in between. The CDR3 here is CASSQGTTYGNTIYF. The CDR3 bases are TGCGCCAGCAGCCAAGGGACTACGTACGGAAACACCATATATTTT.

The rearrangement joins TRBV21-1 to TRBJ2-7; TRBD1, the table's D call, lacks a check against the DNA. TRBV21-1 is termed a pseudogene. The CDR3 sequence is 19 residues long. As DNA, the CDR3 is TGTGCCAGCAGCAACCCCACTGGACAGGGCGAGTCAAAAATTTACGAGCAGTACGTC. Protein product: CASSNPTGQGESKIYEQYV.

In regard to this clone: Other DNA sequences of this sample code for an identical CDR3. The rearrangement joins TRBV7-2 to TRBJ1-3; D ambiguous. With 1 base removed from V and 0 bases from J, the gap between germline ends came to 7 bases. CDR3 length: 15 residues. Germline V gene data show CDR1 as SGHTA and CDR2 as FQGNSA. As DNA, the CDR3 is TGTGCCAGCAGCTTAGTAGGCGGCTCTGGAAACACCATATATTTT. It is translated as CASSLVGGSGNTIYF.

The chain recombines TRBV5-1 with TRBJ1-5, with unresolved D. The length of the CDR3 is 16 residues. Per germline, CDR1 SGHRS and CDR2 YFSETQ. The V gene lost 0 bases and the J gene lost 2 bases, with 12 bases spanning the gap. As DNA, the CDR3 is TGCGCCAGCAGCTTGGATGGAGCTATAGGCAATCAGCCCCAGCATTTT. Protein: CASSLDGAIGNQPQHF.

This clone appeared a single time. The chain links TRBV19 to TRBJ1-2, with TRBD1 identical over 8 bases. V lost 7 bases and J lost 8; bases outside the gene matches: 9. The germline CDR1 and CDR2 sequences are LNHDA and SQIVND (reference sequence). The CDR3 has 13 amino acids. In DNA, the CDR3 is TGTGCCAGTACGGGACAGGTCTTATCCGGCTACACCTTC. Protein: CASTGQVLSGYTF.

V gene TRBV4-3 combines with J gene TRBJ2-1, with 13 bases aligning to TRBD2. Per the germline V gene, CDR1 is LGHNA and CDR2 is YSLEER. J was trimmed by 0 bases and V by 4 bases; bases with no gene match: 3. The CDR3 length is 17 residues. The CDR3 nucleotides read TGCGCCAGCAGCCGAGGACTAGCGGGAGTCTCCTACAATGAGCAGTTCTTC. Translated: CASSRGLAGVSYNEQFF.

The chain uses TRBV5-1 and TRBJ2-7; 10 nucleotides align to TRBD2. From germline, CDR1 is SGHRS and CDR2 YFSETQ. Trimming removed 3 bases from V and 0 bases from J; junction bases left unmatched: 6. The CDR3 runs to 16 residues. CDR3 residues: CASSYTGTSDSYEQYV. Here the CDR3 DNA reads TGCGCCAGCAGCTATACCGGGACTAGCGACTCCTACGAGCAGTACGTC.

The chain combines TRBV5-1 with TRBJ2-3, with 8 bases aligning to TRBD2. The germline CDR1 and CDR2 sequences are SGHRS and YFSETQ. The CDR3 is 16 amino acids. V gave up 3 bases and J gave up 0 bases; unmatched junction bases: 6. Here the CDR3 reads CASSSGRGLSTDTQYF. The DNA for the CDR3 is TGCGCCAGCAGCTCCGGGAGGGGGTTGAGCACAGATACGCAGTATTTT.

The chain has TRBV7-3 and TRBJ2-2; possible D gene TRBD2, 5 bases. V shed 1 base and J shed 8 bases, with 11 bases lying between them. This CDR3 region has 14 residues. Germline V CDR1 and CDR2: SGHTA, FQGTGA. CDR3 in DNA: TGTGCCAGCAGCTTAAACGTTCGGGGAGGGGAGCTGTTTTTT. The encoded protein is CASSLNVRGGELFF. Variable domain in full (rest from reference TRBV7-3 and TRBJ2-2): GAGVSQTPSNKVTEKGKYVELRCDPISGHTALYWYRQSLGQGPEFLIYFQGTGAADDSGLPNDRFFAVRPEGSVSTLKIQRTERGDSAVYLCASSLNVRGGELFFGEGSRLTVL.

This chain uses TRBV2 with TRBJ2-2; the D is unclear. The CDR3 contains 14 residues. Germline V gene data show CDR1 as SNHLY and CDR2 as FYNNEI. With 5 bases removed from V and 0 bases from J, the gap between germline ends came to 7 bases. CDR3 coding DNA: TGTGCCAGCAGTTACCTAACGAACACCGGGGAGCTGTTTTTT. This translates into CASSYLTNTGELFF. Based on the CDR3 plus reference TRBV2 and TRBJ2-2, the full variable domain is EPEVTQTPSHQVTQMGQEVILRCVPISNHLYFYWYRQILGQKVEFLVSFYNNEISEKSEIFDDQFSVERPDGSNFTLKIRSTKLEDSAMYFCASSYLTNTGELFFGEGSRLTVL.

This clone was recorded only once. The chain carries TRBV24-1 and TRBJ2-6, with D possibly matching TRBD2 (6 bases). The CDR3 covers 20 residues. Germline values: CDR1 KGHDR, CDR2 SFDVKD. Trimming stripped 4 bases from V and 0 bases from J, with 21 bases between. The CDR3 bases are TGTGCCACCAGTGAAATCATTCCGGGACTCCAGAGCTCTGGGGCCAACGTCCTGACTTTC. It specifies CATSEIIPGLQSSGANVLTF.

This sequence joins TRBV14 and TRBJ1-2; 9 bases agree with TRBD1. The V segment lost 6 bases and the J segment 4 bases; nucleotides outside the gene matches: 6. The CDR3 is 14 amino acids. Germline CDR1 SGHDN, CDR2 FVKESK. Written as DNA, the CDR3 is TGTGCCAGCAGAAGGACAGGGGCTGGCTATGGCTACACCTTC. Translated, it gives CASRRTGAGYGYTF.

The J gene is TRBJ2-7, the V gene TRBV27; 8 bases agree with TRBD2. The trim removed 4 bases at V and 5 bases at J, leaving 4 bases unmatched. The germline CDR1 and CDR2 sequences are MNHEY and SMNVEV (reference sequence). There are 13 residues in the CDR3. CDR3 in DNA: TGTGCCAGCAGTTCCCGGGGGGGTAACGAGCAGTACTTC. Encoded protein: CASSSRGGNEQYF.

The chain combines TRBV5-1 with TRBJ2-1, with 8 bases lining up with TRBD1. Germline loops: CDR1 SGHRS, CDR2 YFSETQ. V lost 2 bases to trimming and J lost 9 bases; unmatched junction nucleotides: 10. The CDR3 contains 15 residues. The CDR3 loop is CASSFGQGRYAEQFF. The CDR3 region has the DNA TGCGCCAGCAGCTTCGGACAGGGTAGATACGCTGAGCAGTTCTTC.

The CDR3 sequence: CASSVAAGGTDTQYF. CDR3 nucleotide sequence: TGTGCCAGCAGCGTGGCCGCGGGGGGCACAGATACGCAGTATTTT. This sequence joins TRBV9 and TRBJ2-3; 7 bases are a match to TRBD2. J lost 1 base, V lost 2 bases, and 4 bases had no gene match. Germline V gene sequence: CDR1 SGDLS, CDR2 YYNGEE. The CDR3 extends over 15 amino acids.

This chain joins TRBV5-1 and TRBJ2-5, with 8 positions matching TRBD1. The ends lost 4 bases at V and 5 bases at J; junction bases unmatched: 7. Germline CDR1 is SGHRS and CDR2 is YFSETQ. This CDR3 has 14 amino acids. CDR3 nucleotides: TGCGCCAGCAGCGGGGGGACAGGTTGGGAGACCCAGTACTTC. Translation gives CASSGGTGWETQYF. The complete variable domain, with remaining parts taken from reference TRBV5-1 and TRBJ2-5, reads KAGVTQTPRYLIKTRGQQVTLSCSPISGHRSVSWYQQTPGQGLQFLFEYFSETQRNKGNFPGRFSGRQFSNSRSEMNVSTLELGDSALYLCASSGGTGWETQYFGPGTRLLVL.